These 7 T cell receptor beta chains were all obtained from the same sample, sequenced in a study of T cells in Graves' hyperthyroidism and ophthalmopathy. RNA transcripts were the template for amplifying TCR beta CDR3 regions. A set of HTBI primers served as the primers for a first-round RT-PCR of the TCR CDR3. One entry per CDR3 protein, called by TCRdb with MiXCR from the multiplex PCR reads. The table has some 560,000 distinct CDR3 sequences, 15% to 19% seen once; the top ten hold around 7.8%. Sequenced input: blood. The receptors stem from a woman in her twenties or thirties with Graves' hyperthyroidism.

This clonotype was detected ten times or more. The chain couples TRBV12-3 or TRBV12-4 to TRBJ1-2; D remains ambiguous. The CDR3 totals 13 residues. V lost 10 bases, J lost 4 bases, and 16 bases lay in between. The CDR3 bases are TGTGCCACCACTGGCCTACGGGCCTATGGCTACACCTTC. Encoded protein: CATTGLRAYGYTF.

This clonotype was detected only a few times. This chain connects TRBV7-2 to TRBJ2-4, with TRBD2 matching 7 bases. The V gene end was trimmed by 5 bases and the J gene end by 8 bases; junction bases not matched to a gene: 9. The CDR3 runs to 14 residues. CDR1 is SGHTA, CDR2 FQGNSA, per germline. Written as DNA, the CDR3 is TGTGCCAGCAGCCCAATGAGACTAGCCTACATTCAGTACTTC. It encodes CASSPMRLAYIQYF.

This clonotype was found a few times. At one end the junction does not follow the germline gene, possibly because of a read error. The CDR3 reads CASGQVQGAYEQYF. In DNA, the CDR3 is TGTGCCAGCGGCCAAGTCCAGGGGGCCTACGAGCAGTACTTC. The chain recombines TRBV14 with TRBJ2-7, with 7 bases that match TRBD1. Looked up from germline, CDR1 is SGHDN and CDR2 is FVKESK. This CDR3 has 14 amino acids.

This rearrangement joins TRBV24-1 to TRBJ2-3, with TRBD2 identical over 13 bases. From germline, CDR1 is KGHDR and CDR2 SFDVKD. The CDR3 has 19 amino acids. Trimming at V came to 4 bases and at J to 8 bases, leaving 17 bases not matched to a gene. The CDR3 region has the DNA TGTGCCACCAGTGACCCCACTAGCGGGAGGGCAACAACAGATGGTACGCAGTATTTT. Translation: CATSDPTSGRATTDGTQYF.

This clonotype was seen ten or more times. The chain carries TRBV3-1 and TRBJ1-3; D is undetermined. The CDR3 contains 15 residues. Per the germline V gene, CDR1 is LGHDT and CDR2 is YNNKEL (reference sequence). V was trimmed by 0 bases and J by 0 bases, leaving 6 bases between them. CDR3 coding DNA: TGTGCCAGCAGCCAAGATCCTATCTCTGGAAACACCATATATTTT. As protein: CASSQDPISGNTIYF.

This clonotype was seen ten or more times. The chain is built from TRBV2 and TRBJ2-1; D may be TRBD1 (8 bases). The germline CDR1 and CDR2 sequences are SNHLY and FYNNEI. The CDR3 covers 14 residues. Trimming removed 1 base at V and 8 bases at J, with 12 bases between. CDR3 in DNA: TGTGCCAGCAGTGAAGGGACAGGGAGGGATGAGCAGTTCTTC. It specifies CASSEGTGRDEQFF.

The rearrangement uses TRBV27 and TRBJ1-6, with 9 bases fitting TRBD1. Germline V gives CDR1 MNHEY, CDR2 SMNVEV (reference sequence). The CDR3 spans 16 residues. The V and J ends lost 2 bases and 6 bases, in that order; junction bases with no gene match: 5. This CDR3 is CASSLIGTGPNSPLHF. The CDR3 DNA reads as TGTGCCAGCAGTTTAATTGGGACAGGGCCTAATTCACCCCTCCACTTT.